This T cell receptor beta chain was profiled in a study of blood T cell repertoires in COVID-19. The data were produced by immunoSEQ multiplex PCR, yet TCRdb's version contains in-frame clones alone and is incomplete. The sample contains hundreds of thousands of clones, 87% of which appear only once. Germline CDR1 is SGDLS and CDR2 is YYNGEE. The CDR3 covers 15 residues. V lost 4 bases to trimming and J lost 5 bases; unmatched junction nucleotides: 7. This receptor was obtained from a man aged 18 to 29 with active or convalescent COVID-19. V usage is TRBV9 and J usage is TRBJ2-3; 10 bases align to TRBD2. Sequencing was carried out using peripheral blood. CDR3 in amino acids: CASSSRLAGGDTQYF. CDR3 coding DNA: TGTGCCAGCAGCTCCCGACTAGCGGGTGGAGATACGCAGTATTTT. Together with reference TRBV9 and TRBJ2-3, the CDR3 gives the full variable domain: DSGVTQTPKHLITATGQRVTLRCSPRSGDLSVYWYQQSLDQGLQFLIQYYNGEERAKGNILERFSAQQFPDLHSELNLSSLELGDSALYFCASSSRLAGGDTQYFGPGTRLTVL.